This TCR beta chain was retrieved from a study of control samples from healthy donors and cancer patients. Repertoires were generated with immunoSEQ multiplex PCR, while TCRdb's copy carries only in-frame clones and drops some. The sample includes fewer than 95,000 clones, 70% to 90% of them seen just once. The receptor was derived from a man younger than 40 in good health. The specimen was blood.

Written as DNA, the CDR3 is TGTGCCAGCAGCCAGGCGGTCTCCTACGAGCAGTACTTC. It is translated as CASSQAVSYEQYF. This chain joins TRBV7-8 and TRBJ2-7; D remains ambiguous. The CDR3 is 13 amino acids. Germline CDR1 is SGHVS and CDR2 is FQNEAQ. V dropped 5 bases and J dropped 0 bases, with 8 bases sitting between them.